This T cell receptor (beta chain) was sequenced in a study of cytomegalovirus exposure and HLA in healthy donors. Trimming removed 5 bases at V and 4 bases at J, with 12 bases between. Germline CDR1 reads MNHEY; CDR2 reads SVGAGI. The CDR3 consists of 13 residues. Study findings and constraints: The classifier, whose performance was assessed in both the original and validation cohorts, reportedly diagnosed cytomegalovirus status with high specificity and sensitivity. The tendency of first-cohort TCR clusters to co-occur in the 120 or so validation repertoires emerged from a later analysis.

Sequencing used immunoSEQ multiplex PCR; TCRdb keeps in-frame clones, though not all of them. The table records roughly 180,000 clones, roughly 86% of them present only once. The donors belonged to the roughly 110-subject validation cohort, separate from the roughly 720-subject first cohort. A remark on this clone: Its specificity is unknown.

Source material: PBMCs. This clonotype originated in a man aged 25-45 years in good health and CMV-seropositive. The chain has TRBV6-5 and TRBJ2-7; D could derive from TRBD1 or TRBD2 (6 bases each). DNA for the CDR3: TGTGCCAGCAGTGAAGGGGGGCAGTACGAGCAGTACTTC. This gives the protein CASSEGGQYEQYF.